This record looks at one TCR beta chain sequence and its context. Some clones are missing from TCRdb's copy, which holds only in-frame ones; the method was immunoSEQ multiplex PCR. The table lists 45,000 to 70,000 clones, around 84% of them singletons. Trimming left V 4 bases short and J 6 bases short, with 8 bases between. The CDR3 covers 13 residues. Germline loops: CDR1 SGHRS, CDR2 YFSETQ. These data belong to a study of OX40 agonist ivuxolimab in advanced cancers. Study summary: Recorded diagnoses for dose-escalation patients were hepatocellular carcinoma, melanoma, renal cell or head and neck cancer.

The V gene is TRBV5-1, the J gene TRBJ1-6; D not resolved. This sample comprised CD4+ or CD8+ T cells sorted from blood, obtained in a trial of the OX40 agonist ivuxolimab. The TCR comes from an adult with an advanced solid tumor such as melanoma, head and neck, liver or kidney cancer. The CDR3 nucleotides read TGCGCCAGCAGCAGGGATAGTAATTCACCCCTCCACTTT. Residues: CASSRDSNSPLHF. Using reference TRBV5-1 and TRBJ1-6 for the parts outside the CDR3, the full variable domain is KAGVTQTPRYLIKTRGQQVTLSCSPISGHRSVSWYQQTPGQGLQFLFEYFSETQRNKGNFPGRFSGRQFSNSRSEMNVSTLELGDSALYLCASSRDSNSPLHFGNGTRLTVT.